One sample yielded the 21 T cell receptor beta chains listed below, sequenced in a study of breast tumors, draining lymph nodes, adjacent tissues. Each CDR3 protein is one row after TCRdb ran MiXCR on the multiplex PCR reads. The top ten clones hold roughly 1.1% of a sample with under 350,000 distinct CDR3 sequences, under 35% of them seen once. Axillary draining lymph nodes of breast cancer patients supplied the node samples. Sequencing was performed on axillary lymph node tissue. The receptors originated from a female donor with breast cancer. Some clones in this sample may be carry-over from other donors' samples.

The table lists this clonotype with a count of one. The rearrangement uses TRBV10-2 and TRBJ2-7; 12 nucleotides match TRBD2. Germline lookup yields CDR1 WSHSY and CDR2 SAAADI. V dropped 2 bases and J dropped 6; count of bases not matched to a gene: 2. The CDR3 covers 14 residues. CDR3 nucleotide sequence: TGCGCCAGCAGTGAGGCTAGCGGGAGGGCCGAGCAGTACTTC. Translating it yields CASSEASGRAEQYF.

At least ten counts were recorded for this clonotype. This sequence joins TRBV6-4 and TRBJ2-2; D not resolved. Germline V gene lookup returns CDR1 MRHNA and CDR2 SNTAGT. There are 15 residues in the CDR3. V lost 3 bases to trimming and J lost 6 bases, with 14 bases between them. The CDR3 region has the DNA TGTGCCAGCAGTGAACAACCGGGTTCCCCCGGGGAGCTGTTTTTT. It is translated as CASSEQPGSPGELFF.

The V call is TRBV10-3, the J call TRBJ1-6; no firm D call. Germline CDR1 and CDR2: ENHRY and SYGVKD. The CDR3 is made up of 15 amino acids. V was cut by 4 bases and J by 7 bases, with 14 bases left in between. The CDR3: CAISATRVDNSPLHF. DNA for the CDR3: TGTGCCATCAGTGCTACTAGGGTCGACAATTCACCCCTCCACTTT.

This clonotype was recorded at least ten times. The chain has TRBV20-1 and TRBJ2-7, with 7 positions matching TRBD1. Trimming at V came to 6 bases and at J to 1 base, leaving 3 bases not matched to a gene. The germline CDR1 and CDR2 sequences are DFQATT and SNEGSKA (reference sequence). The CDR3 totals 12 residues. This chain's CDR3 is CSAPGQSYEQYF. CDR3 bases: TGCAGTGCGCCGGGACAGTCCTACGAGCAGTACTTC.

This clonotype has ten or more counts. The chain recombines TRBV7-9 with TRBJ1-5; maybe TRBD1 (6 bases). Trimming stripped 5 bases from V and 7 bases from J, with 15 bases between. The germline gives CDR1 SEHNR, CDR2 FQNEAQ (reference sequence). The CDR3 loop spans 14 amino acids. CDR3 residues: CASSPLGGVQPQHF. The CDR3 coding sequence is TGTGCCAGCAGCCCCCTCGGGGGCGTACAGCCCCAGCATTTT.

The chain carries TRBV12-3 or TRBV12-4 and TRBJ2-1, with 8 bases fitting TRBD2. The CDR3 extends over 16 amino acids. V trimming: 6 bases; J trimming: 8 bases; junction bases outside the gene matches: 15. The CDR3 loop reads CASSRRGGGSTYEQFF. CDR3 sequence (DNA): TGTGCCAGCAGCCGCCGGGGGGGCGGGAGTACGTATGAGCAGTTCTTC.

In its sample, this clonotype was seen many times. The J gene is TRBJ1-4, the V gene TRBV19; the D gene is possibly TRBD1 (6 bases). Germline V CDR1 and CDR2: LNHDA, SQIVND (reference sequence). Trimming pared 6 bases from V and 0 bases from J, leaving 8 bases between. The CDR3 has 14 amino acids. The CDR3 protein is CASRGTSTNEKLFF. In DNA, the CDR3 is TGTGCCAGTAGAGGGACATCAACTAATGAAAAACTGTTTTTT.

This clonotype was recorded at least ten times. The chain has TRBV15 and TRBJ2-3; TRBD2 matches at 10 bases. Trimming took 2 bases from V and 5 from J; bases not matched to a gene: 1. The CDR3 length is 14 residues. Germline CDR1 LNHNV, CDR2 YYDKDF (reference sequence). CDR3 DNA: TGTGCCACCAGCAGACTAGCGGGAGAAGATACGCAGTATTTT. Translating gives CATSRLAGEDTQYF. Full variable domain (missing parts from reference TRBV15 and TRBJ2-3): DAMVIQNPRYQVTQFGKPVTLSCSQTLNHNVMYWYQQKSSQAPKLLFHYYDKDFNNEADTPDNFQSRRPNTSFCFLDIRSPGLGDTAMYLCATSRLAGEDTQYFGPGTRLTVL.

This clonotype has a count of ten or more. The chain couples TRBV7-8 to TRBJ2-5; 8 nucleotides match TRBD1. This CDR3 comprises 16 residues. Germline V gene data show CDR1 as SGHVS and CDR2 as FQNEAQ. The J segment lost 5 bases and the V segment lost 4 bases, leaving 12 bases of the junction unmatched. In DNA form, the CDR3 reads TGTGCCAGCAGCTCTAGGACAGGGACGGGGTGGGAGACCCAGTACTTC. It translates to CASSSRTGTGWETQYF. The complete variable domain, with remaining parts taken from reference TRBV7-8 and TRBJ2-5, reads GAGVSQSPRYKVAKRGQDVALRCDPISGHVSLFWYQQALGQGPEFLTYFQNEAQLDKSGLPSDRFFAERPEGSVSTLKIQRTQQEDSAVYLCASSSRTGTGWETQYFGPGTRLLVL.

This clonotype appeared many times. The chain couples TRBV20-1 to TRBJ1-5; 7 bases are shared with TRBD1. V was clipped by 3 bases and J by 1 base; unmatched bases: 0. The CDR3 consists of 13 residues. The germline V gene has CDR1 DFQATT and CDR2 SNEGSKA (reference sequence). The CDR3 spells CSARGQSNQPQHF. The CDR3 bases are TGCAGTGCTAGGGGACAGAGCAATCAGCCCCAGCATTTT.

This clonotype was counted at least ten times. The chain has TRBV12-3 or TRBV12-4 and TRBJ2-2; possible D gene TRBD1, 6 bases. This CDR3 comprises 13 residues. The V gene lost 6 bases and the J gene lost 8 bases, with 13 bases spanning the gap. The CDR3 DNA follows: TGTGCCAGCAGCCGGGACATGGAGGGGGAGCTGTTTTTT. It encodes CASSRDMEGELFF.

This clonotype appeared many times. The gene calls are TRBV7-2 and TRBJ1-3; D is unresolved. The CDR3 runs 14 residues. V lost 1 base and J 4 bases, leaving 8 bases between the germline ends. Germline loops: CDR1 SGHTA, CDR2 FQGNSA. The CDR3 region is CASSLGLDGNTIYF. CDR3 bases: TGTGCCAGCAGCTTAGGACTGGACGGAAACACCATATATTTT.

This clonotype was found many times. The V and J genes are TRBV2 and TRBJ2-7, with D unclear. The CDR3 is 12 amino acids. CDR1 SNHLY and CDR2 FYNNEI come from the germline V gene. V was shortened by 4 bases and J by 4 bases, with 8 bases between the two germline ends. The CDR3 reads CASSAPLYEQYF. The CDR3 DNA sequence: TGTGCCAGCAGTGCCCCTCTATACGAGCAGTACTTC.

This clonotype has at least ten counts. The chain carries TRBV20-1 and TRBJ2-7; TRBD1 agrees at 7 bases. The CDR3 is 14 residues long. The V gene's germline CDR1 is DFQATT and CDR2 SNEGSKA (reference sequence). Trimming removed 5 bases from V and 4 bases from J; junction bases left unmatched: 11. CDR3: CSAQLPGQQYEQYF. The CDR3 nucleotides read TGCAGTGCTCAATTACCGGGACAGCAGTACGAGCAGTACTTC.

This clonotype was counted only a few times. This rearrangement joins TRBV3-1 to TRBJ2-2; a weak D match, TRBD2 (5 bases). The germline CDR1 and CDR2 sequences are LGHDT and YNNKEL (reference sequence). The V end was cut by 4 bases, the J end by 6 bases, with 15 bases between. The CDR3 covers 15 residues. DNA of the CDR3: TGTGCCAGCAGCCTGGGAGTATCGGGTCCCGGGGAGCTGTTTTTT. It encodes CASSLGVSGPGELFF.

In this sample, this clonotype turned up once. This chain uses TRBV10-3 with TRBJ2-7; a possible D gene is TRBD2 (6 bases). Deletions cut 6 bases from V and 0 bases from J, with 15 bases between. CDR1 is ENHRY and CDR2 is SYGVKD in the germline V gene. The CDR3 contains 15 residues. Written as DNA, the CDR3 is TGTGCCATCAGGCCCAGCGGGCGCACCTCCTACGAGCAGTACTTC. This gives the protein CAIRPSGRTSYEQYF.

This clonotype occurred many times. The chain combines TRBV20-1 with TRBJ2-6; D uncertain. The V gene lost 0 bases and the J gene lost 2 bases, with 11 bases spanning the gap. Germline CDR1 and CDR2: DFQATT and SNEGSKA (reference sequence). The CDR3 is made up of 16 amino acids. This CDR3 is CSARDLGHPGANVLTF. The CDR3 nucleotides are TGCAGTGCTAGAGATCTAGGGCACCCTGGGGCCAACGTCCTGACTTTC.

This clonotype was seen many times. V gene TRBV27 combines with J gene TRBJ2-3; 7 nucleotides match TRBD1. The CDR3 sequence is 16 residues long. The V segment lost 0 bases and the J segment 4 bases; nucleotides outside the gene matches: 7. CDR1 MNHEY and CDR2 SMNVEV come from the germline V gene (reference sequence). CDR3 loop: CASSLSTGSFADTQYF. CDR3 DNA sequence: TGTGCCAGCAGTTTATCGACAGGGTCGTTTGCAGATACGCAGTATTTT.

This clonotype was found a few times. The chain uses TRBV2 and TRBJ1-1, with D possibly being TRBD1 (6 bases). The V end lost 5 bases, the J end lost 0 bases, and 7 bases lay between the germline ends. CDR1 and CDR2 (germline): SNHLY, FYNNEI. The CDR3 extends over 13 amino acids. CDR3 sequence: CASSRGLNTEAFF. CDR3 DNA: TGTGCCAGCAGTCGGGGGCTGAACACTGAAGCTTTCTTT.

This clonotype was seen repeatedly, ten times or more. The chain has TRBV25-1 and TRBJ2-3; no clear D gene. This CDR3 is 16 amino acids long. Per the germline V gene, CDR1 is MGHDK and CDR2 is SYGVNS. V lost 4 bases to trimming and J lost 5 bases, with 19 bases between them. The CDR3: CASSGTVTSSGDTQYF. The DNA of the CDR3 is TGTGCCAGCAGTGGGACCGTGACCTCGTCAGGAGATACGCAGTATTTT.

This clonotype occurred many times. The rearrangement joins TRBV5-6 to TRBJ2-5, with 12 bases aligning to TRBD2. Trimming at V came to 3 bases and at J to 7 bases, leaving 10 bases not matched to a gene. Germline CDR1 and CDR2: SGHDT and YYEEEE. This CDR3 is built from 16 residues. The CDR3 here is CASSSPRLAGEVTQYF. The CDR3 nucleotides are TGTGCCAGCAGCTCTCCCCGACTAGCGGGAGAGGTGACCCAGTACTTC.